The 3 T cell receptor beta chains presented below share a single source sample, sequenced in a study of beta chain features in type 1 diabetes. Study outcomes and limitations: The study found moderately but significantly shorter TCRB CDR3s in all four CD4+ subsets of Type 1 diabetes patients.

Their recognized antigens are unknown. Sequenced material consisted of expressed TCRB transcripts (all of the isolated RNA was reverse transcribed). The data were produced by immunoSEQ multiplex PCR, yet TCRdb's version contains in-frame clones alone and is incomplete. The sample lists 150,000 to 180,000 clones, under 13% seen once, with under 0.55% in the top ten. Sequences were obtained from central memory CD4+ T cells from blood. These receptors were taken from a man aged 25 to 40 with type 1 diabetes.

CDR3: CASSLQGSFSNQPQHF. The DNA for the CDR3 is TGTGCCAGCAGCCTACAGGGTTCCTTTAGCAATCAGCCCCAGCATTTT. The gene calls are TRBV7-2 and TRBJ1-5; D is perhaps TRBD1 (6 bases). This CDR3 region has 16 residues. CDR1 SGHTA and CDR2 FQGNSA come from the germline V gene. V was shortened by 5 bases and J by 0 bases, with 14 bases between the two germline ends.

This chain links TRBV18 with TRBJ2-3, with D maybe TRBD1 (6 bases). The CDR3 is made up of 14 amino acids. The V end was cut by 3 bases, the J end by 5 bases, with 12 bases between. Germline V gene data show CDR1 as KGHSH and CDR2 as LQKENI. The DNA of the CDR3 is TGTGCCAGCTCACCGAACAGGGTACAAGATACGCAGTATTTT. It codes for CASSPNRVQDTQYF. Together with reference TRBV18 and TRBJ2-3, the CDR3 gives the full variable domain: NAGVMQNPRHLVRRRGQEARLRCSPMKGHSHVYWYRQLPEEGLKFMVYLQKENIIDESGMPKERFSAEFPKEGPSILRIQQVVRGDSAAYFCASSPNRVQDTQYFGPGTRLTVL.

The CDR3 DNA is TGCGCCAGCAGTCAATCGCTCCACGAGCAGTACTTC. Protein product: CASSQSLHEQYF. This sequence joins TRBV23-1 and TRBJ2-5; unclear D gene. The DNA matches TRBJ2-7 better at its end, which makes the J call doubtful. TRBV23-1 is an ORF, and what it does is uncertain. This CDR3 comprises 12 residues.